Listed here are 9 T cell receptor beta chains from one sample, sequenced in a study of tumor-infiltrating lymphocytes in primary liver carcinoma. The investigators made TCR beta cDNA from 400 to 550 ng total RNA, using a constant-region primer. Amplification in three nested multiplex PCR rounds with slightly modified ARM-PCR gave rise to TCR beta libraries. The first two PCR rounds used TRBV1-TRBV30 forward primers with a C-beta reverse primer, around 10 cycles each. TCRdb passed the multiplex PCR reads through MiXCR, listing each CDR3 protein once. The table has 85,000 to 100,000 distinct CDR3 sequences, about 70% seen once. Both RNA and DNA were isolated together from about 19-30 mg of bulk tissue that had not been sorted. Sample: tumor-adjacent normal liver tissue. These receptors originate from a man aged 40-49 years with primary liver carcinoma and hepatitis B virus infection.

This clonotype was seen a handful of times. This may come from a read error, since a much larger clone is one base off. The CDR3 carries no conserved terminal phenylalanine or tryptophan, so it likely arises from a read error. V and J are TRBV5-5 and TRBJ1-6; 7 nucleotides agree with TRBD1. The CDR3 has 14 residues. Trimming removed 1 base from V and 7 bases from J; junction bases left unmatched: 2. The germline V gene encodes CDR1 SGHKS and CDR2 YYEKEE (reference sequence). The CDR3 coding sequence is TGTGCCAGCAGCTTGACAGGGGAAAATTCACCCCTCCACATT. Its translation: CASSLTGENSPLHI.

This clonotype has more than one count but fewer than ten. The chain employs TRBV10-3 and TRBJ2-6, with D uncertain. Germline CDR1 reads ENHRY; CDR2 reads SYGVKD. Trimming removed 9 bases from V and 1 base from J, with 7 bases in between. This CDR3 spans 13 amino acids. This CDR3 reads CAIGPSGANVLTF. The CDR3 bases are TGTGCCATTGGACCTTCTGGGGCCAACGTCCTGACTTTC.

This clonotype was detected many times. The CDR3 DNA reads as TGTGCCAGCAGCTTAGGTAGCGGAGGCGCCAAAAACATTCAGTACTTC. It translates to CASSLGSGGAKNIQYF. The chain links TRBV13 to TRBJ2-4; D is possibly TRBD2 (6 bases). V lost 0 bases and J lost 1, with 10 bases in between. The CDR3 has 16 residues. The germline V gene encodes CDR1 PRHDT and CDR2 FYEKMQ (reference sequence).

For this clonotype: One junction end disagrees with the germline gene, perhaps due to a read error. The rearrangement joins TRBV4-1 to TRBJ1-1, with D possibly TRBD1 on 5 matching bases. CDR3 length: 14 residues. CDR1 and CDR2 from the germline V gene are MGHRA and YSYEKL. The CDR3 DNA reads as TGCGCCGGCAGCCAAGACAGTGTGAGCACTGAAACTTTCTTT. Residues: CAGSQDSVSTETFF.

Notes on this clonotype: Relative to the germline gene, one junction end is altered; a read error may explain this. The chain employs TRBV11-1 and TRBJ2-5; D may be TRBD2 (5 bases). CDR1 and CDR2 from the germline V gene are SGHAT and FQDESV (reference sequence). The CDR3 totals 19 residues. In DNA, the CDR3 is TGTGCCAACAGCCCGCACCCGGAGGTCAGGAAGGACTTCCAAGAGATCCAGTACTTC. This gives the protein CANSPHPEVRKDFQEIQYF.

About this clonotype itself: The junction and the germline gene differ at one end; a read error may be behind it. The CDR3 spells CASSQEVSNTGGLFF. The CDR3 DNA sequence: TGCGCAAGCAGCCAAGAAGTTTCTAACACCGGGGGGCTGTTTTTT. The V call is TRBV4-1, the J call TRBJ2-2, with D possibly TRBD2 on 6 matching bases. Germline loops: CDR1 MGHRA, CDR2 YSYEKL. This CDR3 has 15 amino acids.

Details on this clonotype: The junction and the germline gene differ at one end; a read error may be behind it. The chain recombines TRBV11-2 with TRBJ2-5; D possibly corresponds to TRBD2 (6 bases). The CDR3 is made up of 16 amino acids. Per germline, CDR1 SGHAT and CDR2 FQNNGV. The CDR3, as DNA: TGTGCCAACAGATCCCGGGACTCGGTTCACCAAGAGACTCAGTACTTC. It translates to CANRSRDSVHQETQYF.

In this sample, this clonotype turned up a few times. The CDR3: CASSYSPYSGRSYEQYF. CDR3 coding DNA: TGTGCCAGCAGTTACTCCCCCTATAGCGGGAGATCCTACGAGCAGTACTTC. V gene TRBV6-2 or TRBV6-3 combines with J gene TRBJ2-7; 9 bases are a match to TRBD2. The germline V gene encodes CDR1 MNHEY and CDR2 SVGEGT. There are 17 residues in the CDR3. The trim removed 0 bases at V and 1 base at J, leaving 7 bases unmatched.

With regard to this clonotype: A junction boundary mismatches the germline segment, possibly from a read error. This chain connects TRBV11-1 to TRBJ2-3, with 9 bases fitting TRBD2. The CDR3 sequence is 14 residues long. Germline assignment: CDR1 SGHAT and CDR2 FQDESV (reference sequence). The CDR3 coding sequence is TGTGCCGGCAGCTACGGGACTAGCACAGATACCCGGTATTTT. This codes for CAGSYGTSTDTRYF.